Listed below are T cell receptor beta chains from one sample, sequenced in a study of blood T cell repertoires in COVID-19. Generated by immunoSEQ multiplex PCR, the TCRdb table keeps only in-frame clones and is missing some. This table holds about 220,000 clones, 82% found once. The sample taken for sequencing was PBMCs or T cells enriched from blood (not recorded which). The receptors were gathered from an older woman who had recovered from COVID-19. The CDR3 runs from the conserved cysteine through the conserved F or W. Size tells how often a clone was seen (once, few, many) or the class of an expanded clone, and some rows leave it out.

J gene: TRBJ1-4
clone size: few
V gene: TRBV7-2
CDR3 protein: CASSIRKPQGTNEKLFF

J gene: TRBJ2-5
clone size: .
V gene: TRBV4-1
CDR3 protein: CASSPGLAGGQETQYF

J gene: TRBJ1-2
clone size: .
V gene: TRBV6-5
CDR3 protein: CASSYLTGVGGGYTF

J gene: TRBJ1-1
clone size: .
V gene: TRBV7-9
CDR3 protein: CAGEPTGGEAFF

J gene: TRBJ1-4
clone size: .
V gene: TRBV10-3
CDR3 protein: CAISERLGTGPNEKLFF

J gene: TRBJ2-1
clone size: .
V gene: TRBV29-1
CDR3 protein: CSVDGGTSGPLSYNEQFF

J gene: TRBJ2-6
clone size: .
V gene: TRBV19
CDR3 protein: CASSRQGAGGANVLTF

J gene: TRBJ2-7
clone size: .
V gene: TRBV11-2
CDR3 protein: CASSLESANYPYEQYF

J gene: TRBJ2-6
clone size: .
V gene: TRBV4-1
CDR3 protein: CASSQERDSLLNSGANVLTF

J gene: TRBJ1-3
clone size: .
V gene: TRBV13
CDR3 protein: CASSPRDRNSGNTIYF

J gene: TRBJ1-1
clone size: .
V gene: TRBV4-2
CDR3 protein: CASSQDAGGMNTEAFF

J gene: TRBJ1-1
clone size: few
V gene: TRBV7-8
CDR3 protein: CASSWGLLMNTEAFF

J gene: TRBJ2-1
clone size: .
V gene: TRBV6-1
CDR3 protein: CASSELAGGPYNEQFF

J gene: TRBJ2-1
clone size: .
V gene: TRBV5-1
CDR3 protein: CASSPETSGDNEQFF

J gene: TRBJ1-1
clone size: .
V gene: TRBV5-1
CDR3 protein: CASSPGQAATEAFF

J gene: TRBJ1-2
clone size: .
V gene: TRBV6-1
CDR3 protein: CASSDAGTGGYTF

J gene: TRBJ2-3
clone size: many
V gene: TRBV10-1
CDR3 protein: CASSESGTGSGDTQYF

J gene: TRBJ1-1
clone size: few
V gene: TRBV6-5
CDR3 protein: CASAGPGYVAFF

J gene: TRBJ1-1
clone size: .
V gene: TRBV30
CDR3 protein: CAWPEGQGAGAFF

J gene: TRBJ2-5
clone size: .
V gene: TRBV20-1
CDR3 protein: CSASIGGGETQYF

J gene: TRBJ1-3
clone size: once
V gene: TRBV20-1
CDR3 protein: CSASSRRNTIYF

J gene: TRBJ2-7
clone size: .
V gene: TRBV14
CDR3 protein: CASSLGTGAYEQYF

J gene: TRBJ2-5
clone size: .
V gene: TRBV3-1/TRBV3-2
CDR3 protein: CASSPGSRGALETQYF

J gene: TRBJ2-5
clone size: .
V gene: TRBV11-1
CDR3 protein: CASSWDRDQETQYF

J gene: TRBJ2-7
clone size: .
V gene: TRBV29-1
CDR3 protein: CSVDLGLADEQYF

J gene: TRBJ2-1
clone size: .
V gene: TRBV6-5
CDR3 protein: CASRDRDLYNEQFF

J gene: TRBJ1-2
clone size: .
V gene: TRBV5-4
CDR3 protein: CASSTTGNYGYTF

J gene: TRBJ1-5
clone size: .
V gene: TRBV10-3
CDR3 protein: CAISVGGSNQPQHF

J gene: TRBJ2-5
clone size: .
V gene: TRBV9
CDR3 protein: CASSPLTSGQGVTQYF

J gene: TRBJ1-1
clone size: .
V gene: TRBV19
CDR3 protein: CASSTPTAGRGGSTEAFF

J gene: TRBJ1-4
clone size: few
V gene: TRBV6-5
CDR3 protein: CASRPGQANEKLFF

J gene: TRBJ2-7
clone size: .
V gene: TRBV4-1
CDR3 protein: CASSQEGASGAYEQYF

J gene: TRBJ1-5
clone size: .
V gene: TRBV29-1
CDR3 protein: CSNPGQATSNQPQHF

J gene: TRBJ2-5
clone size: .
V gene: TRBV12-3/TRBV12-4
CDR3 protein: CASSDNSEETQYF

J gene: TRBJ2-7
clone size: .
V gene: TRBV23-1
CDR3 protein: CASSQWGGAYEQYF

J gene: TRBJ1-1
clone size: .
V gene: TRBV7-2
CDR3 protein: CASSLDPGYDTEAFF

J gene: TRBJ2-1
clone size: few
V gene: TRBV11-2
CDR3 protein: CASSLAQGHHNEQFF

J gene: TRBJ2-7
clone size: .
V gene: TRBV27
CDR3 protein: CASSPNLPGLSYEQYF

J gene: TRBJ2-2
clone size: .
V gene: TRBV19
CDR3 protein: CASKNQGGFPGELFF